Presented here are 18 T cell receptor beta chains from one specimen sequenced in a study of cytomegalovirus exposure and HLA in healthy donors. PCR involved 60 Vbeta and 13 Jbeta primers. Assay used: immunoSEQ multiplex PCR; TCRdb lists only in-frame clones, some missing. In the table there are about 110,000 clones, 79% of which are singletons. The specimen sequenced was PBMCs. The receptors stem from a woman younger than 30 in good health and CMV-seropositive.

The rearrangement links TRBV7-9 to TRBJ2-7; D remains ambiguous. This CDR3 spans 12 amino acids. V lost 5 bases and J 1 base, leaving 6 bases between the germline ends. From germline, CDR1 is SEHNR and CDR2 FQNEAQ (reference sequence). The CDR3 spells CASSTRSYEQYF. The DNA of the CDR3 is TGTGCCAGCAGCACCCGGTCCTACGAGCAGTACTTC.

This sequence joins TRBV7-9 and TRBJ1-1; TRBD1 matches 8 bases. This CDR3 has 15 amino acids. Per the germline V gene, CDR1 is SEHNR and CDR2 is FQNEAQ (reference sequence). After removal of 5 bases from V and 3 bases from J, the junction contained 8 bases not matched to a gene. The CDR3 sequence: CASSTRDRWYTEAFF. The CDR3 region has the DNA TGTGCCAGCAGCACCCGGGACAGGTGGTACACTGAAGCTTTCTTT.

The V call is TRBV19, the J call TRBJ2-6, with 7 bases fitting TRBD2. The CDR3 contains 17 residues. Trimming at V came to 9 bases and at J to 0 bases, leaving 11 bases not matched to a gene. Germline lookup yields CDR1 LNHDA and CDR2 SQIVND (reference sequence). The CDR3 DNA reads TGTGCCAGCACACGGGGGGATTTAAGCTCTGGGGCCAACGTCCTGACTTTC. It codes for CASTRGDLSSGANVLTF.

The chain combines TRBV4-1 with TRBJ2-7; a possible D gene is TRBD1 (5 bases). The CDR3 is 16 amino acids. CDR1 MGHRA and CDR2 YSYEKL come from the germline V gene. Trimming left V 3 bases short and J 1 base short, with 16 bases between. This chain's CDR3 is CASSQTATVISYEQYF. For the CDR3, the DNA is TGCGCCAGCAGCCAGACCGCGACAGTTATTTCCTACGAGCAGTACTTC.

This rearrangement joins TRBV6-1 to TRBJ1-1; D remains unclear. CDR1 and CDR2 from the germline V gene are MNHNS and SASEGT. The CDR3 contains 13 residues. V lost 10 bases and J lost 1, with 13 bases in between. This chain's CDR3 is CAISRRGNTEAFF. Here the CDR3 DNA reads TGTGCCATATCTCGCCGAGGGAACACTGAAGCTTTCTTT.

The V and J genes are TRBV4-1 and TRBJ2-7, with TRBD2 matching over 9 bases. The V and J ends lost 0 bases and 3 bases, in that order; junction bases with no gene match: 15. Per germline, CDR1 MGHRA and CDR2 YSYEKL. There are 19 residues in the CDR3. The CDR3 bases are TGCGCCAGCAGCCAAGATCAAGCGGGAGGCCCTTCCCAGGACTACGAGCAGTACTTC. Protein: CASSQDQAGGPSQDYEQYF.

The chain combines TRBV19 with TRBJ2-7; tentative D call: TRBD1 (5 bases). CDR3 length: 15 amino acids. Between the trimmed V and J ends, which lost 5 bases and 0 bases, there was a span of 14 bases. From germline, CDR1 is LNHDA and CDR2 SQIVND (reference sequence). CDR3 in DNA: TGTGCCAGTAGTCCGACGACAGCCAGCTCCTACGAGCAGTACTTC. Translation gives CASSPTTASSYEQYF.

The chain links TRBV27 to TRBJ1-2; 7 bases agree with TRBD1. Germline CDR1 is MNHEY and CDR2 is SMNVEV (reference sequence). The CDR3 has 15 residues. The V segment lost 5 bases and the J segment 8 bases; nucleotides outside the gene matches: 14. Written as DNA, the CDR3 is TGTGCCAGCAGTCTGGCCCAGGGGGGCTCTAGCGGCTACACCTTC. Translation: CASSLAQGGSSGYTF.

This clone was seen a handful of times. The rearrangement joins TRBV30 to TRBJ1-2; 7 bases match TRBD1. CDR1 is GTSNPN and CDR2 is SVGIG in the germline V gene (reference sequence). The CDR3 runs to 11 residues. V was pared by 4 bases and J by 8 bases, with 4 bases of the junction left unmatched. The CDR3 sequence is CAWTGGWGYTF. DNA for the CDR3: TGTGCCTGGACAGGGGGTTGGGGCTACACCTTC.

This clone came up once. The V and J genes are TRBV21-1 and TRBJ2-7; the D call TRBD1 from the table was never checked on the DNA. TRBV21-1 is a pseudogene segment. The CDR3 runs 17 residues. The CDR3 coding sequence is TGTGCCAGCCCCTGCTCCCAGGGGCAGGGGCTTTCCTACGAGCAGTACTTC. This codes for CASPCSQGQGLSYEQYF.

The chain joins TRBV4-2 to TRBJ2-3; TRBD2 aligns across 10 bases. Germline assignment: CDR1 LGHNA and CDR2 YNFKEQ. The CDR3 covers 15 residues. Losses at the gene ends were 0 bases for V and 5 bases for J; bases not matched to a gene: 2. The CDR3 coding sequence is TGTGCCAGCAGCCAAGACTGGACTAGCGGAGATACGCAGTATTTT. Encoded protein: CASSQDWTSGDTQYF.

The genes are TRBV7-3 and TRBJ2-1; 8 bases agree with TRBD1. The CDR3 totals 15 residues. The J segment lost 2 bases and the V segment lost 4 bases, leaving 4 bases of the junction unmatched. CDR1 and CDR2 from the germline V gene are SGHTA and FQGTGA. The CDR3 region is CASSYRTGPYNEQFF. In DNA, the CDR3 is TGTGCCAGCAGCTATCGGACAGGGCCCTACAATGAGCAGTTCTTC.

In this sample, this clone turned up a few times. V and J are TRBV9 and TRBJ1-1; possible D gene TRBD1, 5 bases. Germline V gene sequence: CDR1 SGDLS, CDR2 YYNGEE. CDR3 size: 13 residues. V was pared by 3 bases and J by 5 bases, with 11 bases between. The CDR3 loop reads CASSAEGETEAFF. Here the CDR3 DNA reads TGTGCCAGCAGCGCGGAAGGGGAAACTGAAGCTTTCTTT.

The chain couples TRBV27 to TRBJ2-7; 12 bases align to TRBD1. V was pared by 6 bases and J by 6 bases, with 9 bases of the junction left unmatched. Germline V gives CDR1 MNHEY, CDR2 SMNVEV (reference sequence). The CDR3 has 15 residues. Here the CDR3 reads CASSPLGQGAREQYF. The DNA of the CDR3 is TGTGCCAGCAGCCCATTGGGACAGGGGGCACGCGAGCAGTACTTC.

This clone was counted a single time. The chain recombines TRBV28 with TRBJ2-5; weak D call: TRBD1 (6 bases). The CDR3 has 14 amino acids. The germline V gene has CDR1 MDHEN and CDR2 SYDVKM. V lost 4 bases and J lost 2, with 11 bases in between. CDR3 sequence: CASSSGQTQETQYF. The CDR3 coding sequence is TGTGCCAGCAGTTCAGGACAGACACAAGAGACCCAGTACTTC.

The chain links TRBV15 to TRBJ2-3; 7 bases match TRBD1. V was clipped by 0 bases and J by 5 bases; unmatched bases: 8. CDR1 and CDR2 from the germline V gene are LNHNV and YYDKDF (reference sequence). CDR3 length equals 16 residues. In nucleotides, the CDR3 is TGTGCCACCAGCAGAGATCGGGCAGGGGGATTAGATACGCAGTATTTT. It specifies CATSRDRAGGLDTQYF.

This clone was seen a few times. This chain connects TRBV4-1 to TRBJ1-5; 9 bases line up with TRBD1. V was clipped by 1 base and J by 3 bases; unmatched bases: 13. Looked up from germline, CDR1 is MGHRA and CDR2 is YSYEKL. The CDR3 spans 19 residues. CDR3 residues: CASSQGVFRDRAFNQPQHF. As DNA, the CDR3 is TGCGCCAGCAGCCAAGGAGTGTTCCGGGACAGGGCTTTCAATCAGCCCCAGCATTTT.

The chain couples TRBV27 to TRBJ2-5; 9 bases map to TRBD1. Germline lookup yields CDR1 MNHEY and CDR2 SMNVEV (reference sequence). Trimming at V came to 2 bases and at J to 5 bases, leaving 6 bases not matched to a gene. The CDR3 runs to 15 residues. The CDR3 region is CASSLTGQGIETQYF. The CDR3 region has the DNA TGTGCCAGCAGTTTAACTGGACAGGGGATTGAGACCCAGTACTTC.